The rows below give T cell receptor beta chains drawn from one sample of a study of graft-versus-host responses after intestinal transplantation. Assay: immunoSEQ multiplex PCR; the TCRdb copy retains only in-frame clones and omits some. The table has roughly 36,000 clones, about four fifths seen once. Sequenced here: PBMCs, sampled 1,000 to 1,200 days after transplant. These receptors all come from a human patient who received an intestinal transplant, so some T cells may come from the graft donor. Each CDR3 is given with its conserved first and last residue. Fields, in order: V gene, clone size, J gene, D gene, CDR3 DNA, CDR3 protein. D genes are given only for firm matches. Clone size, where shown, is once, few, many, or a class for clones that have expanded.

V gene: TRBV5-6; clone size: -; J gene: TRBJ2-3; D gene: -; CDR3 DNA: TGTGCCAGCAGCTCGGGCCTGTGCGGGGGCGAATGTACAGATACGCAGTATTTT; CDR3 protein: CASSSGLCGGECTDTQYF
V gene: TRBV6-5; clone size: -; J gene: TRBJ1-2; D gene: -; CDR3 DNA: TGTGCCAGCAGTCCCGGGCTCTTTGGGGGCTACACCTTC; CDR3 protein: CASSPGLFGGYTF
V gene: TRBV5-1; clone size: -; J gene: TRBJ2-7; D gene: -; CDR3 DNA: TGCGCCAGCAGCTTGGTCGCTAGCGAAGCCTACGAGCAGTACTTC; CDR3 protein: CASSLVASEAYEQYF
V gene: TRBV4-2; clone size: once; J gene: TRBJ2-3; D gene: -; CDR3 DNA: TGTGCCAGCAGCGAAGTCTGGCTGGAAAGAACCACAGATACGCAGTATTTT; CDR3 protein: CASSEVWLERTTDTQYF
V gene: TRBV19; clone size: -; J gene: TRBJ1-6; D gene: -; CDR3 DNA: TGTGCCACCTCCCGGGCCGATAATTCACCCCTCCACTTT; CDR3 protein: CATSRADNSPLHF
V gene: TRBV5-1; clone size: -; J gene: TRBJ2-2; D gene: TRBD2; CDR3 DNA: TGCGCCAGCAGCCCCGGGCCTCTAGGACTAGCGACCGGGGAGCTGTTTTTT; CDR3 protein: CASSPGPLGLATGELFF
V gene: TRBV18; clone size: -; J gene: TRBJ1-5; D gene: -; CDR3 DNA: TGTGCCAGCTCACCCCCCCGCGGGGAGGGGCAGCCCCAGCATTTT; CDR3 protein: CASSPPRGEGQPQHF
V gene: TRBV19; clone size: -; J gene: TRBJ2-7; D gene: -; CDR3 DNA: TGTGCCAGTAGTATAACAGGTGGGTCCTACGAGCAGTACTTC; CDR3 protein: CASSITGGSYEQYF
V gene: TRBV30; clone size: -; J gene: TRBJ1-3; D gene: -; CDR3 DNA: TGTGCCTGGAGTGGGGGGACGAAGAACTCTGGAAACACCATATATTTT; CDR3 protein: CAWSGGTKNSGNTIYF
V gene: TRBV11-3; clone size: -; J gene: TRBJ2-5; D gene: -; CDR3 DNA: TGTGCCAGCAGCTTGGGTCCTCGGGAGACCCAGTACTTC; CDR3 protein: CASSLGPRETQYF
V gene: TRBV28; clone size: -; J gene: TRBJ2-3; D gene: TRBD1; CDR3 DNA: TGTGCCAGCAGTTTCCCGGGACAGAGCACAGATACGCAGTATTTT; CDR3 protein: CASSFPGQSTDTQYF
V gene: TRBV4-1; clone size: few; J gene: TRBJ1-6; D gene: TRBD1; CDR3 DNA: TGCGCCAGCAGCCAAGTCCTCAGGGGGCTTCAGAATTCACCCCTCCACTTT; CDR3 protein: CASSQVLRGLQNSPLHF
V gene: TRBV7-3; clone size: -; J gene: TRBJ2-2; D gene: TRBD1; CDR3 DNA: TGTGCCAGCAGCACACAGGGGACCGGGGAGCTGTTTTTT; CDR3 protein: CASSTQGTGELFF
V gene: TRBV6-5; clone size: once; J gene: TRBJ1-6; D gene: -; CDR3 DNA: TGTGCCAGCAGTTGGGCGAGCTCCTATAATTCACCCCTCCACTTT; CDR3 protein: CASSWASSYNSPLHF
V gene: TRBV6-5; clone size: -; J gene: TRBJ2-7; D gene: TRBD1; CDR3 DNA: TGTGCCAGCAGGCGGGACAGGGGTTACGAGCAGTACTTC; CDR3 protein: CASRRDRGYEQYF
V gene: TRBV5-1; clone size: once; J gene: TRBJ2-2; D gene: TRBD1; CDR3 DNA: TGCGCCAGCAGCCTACAGGGGGTCAACACCGGGGAGCTGTTTTTT; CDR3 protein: CASSLQGVNTGELFF
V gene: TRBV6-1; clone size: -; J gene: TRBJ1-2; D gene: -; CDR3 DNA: TGTGCCAGCAGTGGGGTCGAGAGCCCCTATGGCTACACCTTC; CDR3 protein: CASSGVESPYGYTF
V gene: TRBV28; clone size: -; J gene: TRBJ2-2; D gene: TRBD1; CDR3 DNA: TGTGCCAGCAGTGGGGGGACAGGGTCGAACACCGGGGAGCTGTTTTTT; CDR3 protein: CASSGGTGSNTGELFF
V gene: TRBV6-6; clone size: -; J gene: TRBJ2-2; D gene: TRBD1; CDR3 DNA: TGTGCCAGCAGTTCCCTCGGACAGGGGGCTGGCGGGGAGCTGTTTTTT; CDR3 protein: CASSSLGQGAGGELFF
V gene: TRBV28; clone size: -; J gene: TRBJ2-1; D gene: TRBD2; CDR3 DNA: TGTGCCAGCAGGTCGGGACTAGCGGGGGCCCCTCAGTTCTTC; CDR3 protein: CASRSGLAGAPQFF
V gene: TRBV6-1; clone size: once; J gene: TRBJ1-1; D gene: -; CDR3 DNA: TGTGCCAGCAGTGAAGCGGGGGGGGGCAGCACTGAAGCTTTCTTT; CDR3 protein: CASSEAGGGSTEAFF
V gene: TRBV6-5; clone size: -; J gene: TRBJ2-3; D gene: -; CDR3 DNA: TGTGCCAGCAGTACCGGACGGTACAACACAGATACGCAGTATTTT; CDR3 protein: CASSTGRYNTDTQYF
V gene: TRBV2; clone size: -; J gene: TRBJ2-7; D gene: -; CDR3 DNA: TGTGCCAGCAGTTTGCCGAACTACGAGCAGTACTTC; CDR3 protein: CASSLPNYEQYF
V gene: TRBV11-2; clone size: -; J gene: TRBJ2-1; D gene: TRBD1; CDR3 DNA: TGTGCCAGCAGCTCGGAGACAGGGGTGTACAATGAGCAGTTCTTC; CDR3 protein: CASSSETGVYNEQFF
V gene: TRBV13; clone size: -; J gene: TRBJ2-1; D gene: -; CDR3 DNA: TGTGCCAGCAGCTCCCGGGGGCGCCATTACAATGAGCAGTTCTTC; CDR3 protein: CASSSRGRHYNEQFF
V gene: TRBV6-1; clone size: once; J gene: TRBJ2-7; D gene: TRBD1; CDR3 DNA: TGTGCCAGCAGTGGCATATCGACAGGGGGCTTCGCCGAGCAGTACTTC; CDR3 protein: CASSGISTGGFAEQYF
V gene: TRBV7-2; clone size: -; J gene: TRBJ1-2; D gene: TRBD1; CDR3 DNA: TGTGCCAGCAGCTTACGACAGGGTCAGAACTATGGCTACACCTTC; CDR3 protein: CASSLRQGQNYGYTF
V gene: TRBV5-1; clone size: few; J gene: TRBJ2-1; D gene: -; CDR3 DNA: TGCGCCAGCAGCTCTGCAGGGGTCCATGAGCAGTTCTTC; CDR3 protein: CASSSAGVHEQFF
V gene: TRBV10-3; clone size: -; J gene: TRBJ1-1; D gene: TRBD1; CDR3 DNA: TGTGCCATCAGTGGGACAGGATTACAGGTCGGTTCTGAAGCTTTCTTT; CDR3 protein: CAISGTGLQVGSEAFF
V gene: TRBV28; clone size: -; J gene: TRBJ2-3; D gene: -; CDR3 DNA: TGTGCCAGCAGGGGGGCCCCTGGGACGGTTAGCACAGATACGCAGTATTTT; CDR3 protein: CASRGAPGTVSTDTQYF
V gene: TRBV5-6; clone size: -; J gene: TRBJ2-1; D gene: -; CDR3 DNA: TGTGCCAGCAGCTGGGAAAAGGAGCAGTTCTTC; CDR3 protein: CASSWEKEQFF
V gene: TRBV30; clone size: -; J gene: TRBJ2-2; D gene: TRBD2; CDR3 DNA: TGTGCCTCCATTCCCCCTGGCGGGGGGGCGAGCGGGGAGCTGTTTTTT; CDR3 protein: CASIPPGGGASGELFF
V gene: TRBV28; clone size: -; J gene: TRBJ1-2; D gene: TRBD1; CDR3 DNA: TGTGCCAGCAGTTTACAGGGGGCAGGATATGGCTACACCTTC; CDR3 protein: CASSLQGAGYGYTF
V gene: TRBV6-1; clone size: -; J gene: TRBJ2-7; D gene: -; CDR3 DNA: TGTGCCAGCAGTCTAGACGGAGTCTACGAGCAGTACTTC; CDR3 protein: CASSLDGVYEQYF
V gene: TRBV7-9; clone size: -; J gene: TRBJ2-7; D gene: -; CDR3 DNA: TGTGCCAGCAGCTTGATTCCTTGGAACTACGAGCAGTACTTC; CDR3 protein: CASSLIPWNYEQYF